This T cell receptor (beta chain) was recorded in a study of blood T cell repertoires in COVID-19. In the study overall: Spain, Italy and the United States supplied samples that represented acute and convalescent COVID-19. Sample material is recorded as cDNA or gDNA derived from T cells, B-cell-depleted T cells, or PBMCs.

Original data processing: Estimation of nucleated cell counts relied on the amplification of reference gene primers. Assay used: immunoSEQ multiplex PCR; TCRdb lists only in-frame clones, some missing. V, J and clone size reflect that table, while D and trimming were determined from the DNA. The table lists 150,000 to 200,000 clones, 80% to 90% of them singletons, with about 0.96% in the top ten. V lost 1 base and J lost 3; bases outside the gene matches: 4. Germline V gene sequence: CDR1 LGHNA, CDR2 YSLEER. The CDR3 loop spans 15 amino acids. The receptor's source is a woman between 18 and 29 years old who had recovered from COVID-19. The chain combines TRBV4-3 with TRBJ2-7, with 9 nucleotides matching TRBD2. Sequencing was performed on peripheral blood. The CDR3 is CASSQGSAGGYEQYF. In nucleotides, the CDR3 is TGCGCCAGCAGCCAAGGGTCAGCGGGGGGCTACGAGCAGTACTTC.